This T cell receptor (beta chain) was observed in a study of T cells after yellow fever vaccination (dated by TCRdb to the late 2010s). About the study as a whole: The SMART-Seq v4 Ultra Low Input RNA kit was used to prepare libraries from fractions with low cell numbers. To track T-cell clones before and after primary and booster YFV17D yellow fever vaccination, bulk TCR alpha and beta repertoires were sequenced longitudinally. Two healthy male donors made up the cohort, one aged 18 to 29 years and the other aged 30 to 40 years. Blood was drawn at multiple timepoints before and after primary and secondary immunization, with bulk PBMC replicates and cell subsets isolated.

There are a few counts of this clonotype. Its antigen is currently not known. The junction departs from germline at one end; a sequencing error may be responsible. The CDR3 sequence holds 14 residues, the cysteine and phenylalanine included. The read is trimmed to its CDR3 DNA, 42 bases read in frame from base 1. From a lookup of the germline V gene (reference sequence), CDR1 and CDR2 are SSHAT and FNYEAQ. General findings and caveats noted by the study authors: A small fraction of clonotypes showed up in both the CD4 and CD8 compartments, probably as a result of convergent recombination. Most clones expanded after primary vaccination (around 96% of CD4 and 88% of CD8) were re-detected after the booster, suggesting that broad memory maintenance occurred. Compared with the primary T-cell response, the secondary T-cell response was weaker but faster, peaking on day 5 rather than day 15. Because only two donors were included in the study, the extent to which the findings can be generalized is limited. Computational filtering was required because FACS-sorted repertoires could contain abundant contaminating clonotypes from the bulk population.

The meaning of the sample's treatment or condition label: live attenuated yellow fever vaccine strain. Two biological replicates of bulk PBMCs were collected at each blood-draw timepoint. PBMCs were isolated from peripheral blood using a standard Ficoll-Paque protocol. TriZol was used to extract RNA from bulk PBMCs, from CD4 and CD8 fractions, and from dextramer-positive and dextramer-negative fractions. TCR cDNA was synthesized by 5'RACE template switching, through which a universal primer site and unique molecular identifiers were introduced. Priming of cDNA synthesis was performed from both the TCR alpha and TCR beta constant segments. Library amplification involved two PCR steps, and the second step added sample barcodes and sequencing adapters. Sequencing of the libraries was done on either Illumina HiSeq 2500 (2x100 bp) or NovaSeq (2x150 bp). The authors' pipeline ran thus. MIGEC was used to demultiplex reads and collapse the reads into UMI consensus sequences, and MiXCR was used for V(D)J alignment. Vaccine-responding clonotypes were defined with edgeR using replicate PBMC samples, requiring FDR below 0.01 and a log2 fold change above 5 up to day 15. CD4 or CD8 identity was assigned to each bulk clonotype according to whether the clonotype was present at higher abundance in the sequenced CD4 repertoire or the sequenced CD8 repertoire. TCRdb reprocessed the public reads (quality trimming at Q25 with fastp, clone calling with MiXCR) and kept in-frame beta chains. Identical CDR3 proteins give one entry, which carries the most common genes and DNA. TCRdb's processing, not the study's, gives the V and J calls here. The sample profile shows 500,000 to 650,000 distinct CDR3 sequences; approximately 15% of them were found once. The ten largest clones add up to roughly 13% of the sample.

The receptor was derived from a young man who received the YFV17D yellow fever vaccine. The chain links TRBV7-7 with TRBJ2-5; 8 bases in between match TRBD2. Sequenced here: PBMCs, sampled on the day of the yellow fever booster vaccination. CDR3 region: CASSASGSQETQYF. The nucleotides read TGTGCTAGCAGCGCCAGCGGGAGCCAAGAGACCCAGTACTTC.